This TCR beta chain was recovered during a study of shared clonotypes between healthy human individuals. Study outcomes and limitations: What limited the represented genetic and exposure-history diversity was the small number of donors.

Using roughly 180 ng DNA, around 30,000 T cell genomes, the sorted-subset replicate PCRs were run. Generated by immunoSEQ multiplex PCR, the TCRdb table keeps only in-frame clones and is missing some. The profile shows 2 million to 2.5 million clones, more than 90% of them singletons. On this clone itself: Its antigen is as yet unknown.

Source material: naive CD4+ T cells sorted from blood. The subset: CD45RA+ positively selected. The sequence was collected from a man aged 18 to 30 in good health.

CDR3 nucleotide sequence: TGTGCCAGTAGTACGGGGACAGCCGTAGATACGCAGTATTTT. It yields the protein CASSTGTAVDTQYF. The chain recombines TRBV19 with TRBJ2-3, with 7 bases identical to TRBD1. CDR1 is LNHDA, CDR2 SQIVND, per germline (reference sequence). Trimming removed 4 bases from V and 5 bases from J; junction bases left unmatched: 6. There are 14 residues in the CDR3.